This T cell receptor (beta chain) was obtained from a study of cytomegalovirus exposure and HLA in healthy donors. Germline V CDR1 and CDR2: SEHNR, FQNEAQ (reference sequence). This CDR3 is built from 16 residues. V lost 0 bases and J 7 bases, leaving 15 bases between the germline ends. For this clone: Antigen unknown.

The PCR used 60 Vbeta and 13 Jbeta primers. Produced via immunoSEQ multiplex PCR; TCRdb's table is partial and in-frame only. Here the sample spans 130,000 to 150,000 clones, about 79% being singletons. General study points: In an earlier analysis, about 87% or about 30%: the productive usage of most TCR beta V segments.

J is TRBJ2-2 and V is TRBV7-9; D not resolved. The origin of this receptor is a young woman in good health and CMV-seronegative. The sequenced sample consisted of PBMCs. DNA for the CDR3: TGTGCCAGCAGCTTAGCGCCGGGTAGCCGGAACGGGGAGCTGTTTTTT. This translates into CASSLAPGSRNGELFF.